The clone carrying this T cell receptor (beta chain) was detected only a few times. Its matching antigen is unknown. Germline and junction disagree at one end, which may indicate a read error. Drawing of peripheral blood yielded about 9.8 milliliters from each donor. The CDR3 has 12 amino acids. Next came a second PCR, run for about 7 to 12 cycles, which used a sample-barcoded 5' primer along with a J-beta primer mix. Each CDR3 protein is one row after TCRdb ran MiXCR on the 5' RACE reads. This table holds under 700,000 distinct CDR3 sequences, 24% found once. These data belong to a study of blood T cells in healthy people across ages. Study-wide points: Long-lived donors carried more naive CD4+ cells and greater diversity than aged donors.

This sample was also put to use in a study of T cells of mothers and their children. That work contributes: The donor cohort consisted of three healthy Caucasian mothers and their six children. The TCR beta CDR3 read count exceeded 8.5 million for each mother and was some 2.7 million for each child.

The sample consisted of blood. This receptor was identified in a boy aged 5-17 years in good health. The J gene is TRBJ2-5, the V gene TRBV12-3 or TRBV12-4; the match to TRBD2 covers 9 bases. The CDR3 is CASSLTSGTSKF. The CDR3 DNA sequence: TGTGCCAGCAGTCTGACTAGCGGCACTTCAAAATTC.